The rows below give T cell receptor beta chains drawn from one sample of a study of blood T cell repertoires in COVID-19. Libraries were prepared by immunoSEQ multiplex PCR; TCRdb keeps only in-frame clonotypes and omits some of them. The repertoire has 160,000 or so clones, 75% to 85% of them found once; the top ten carry 1.5%. Sequencing input: peripheral blood. The origin of the receptors is a human donor in a cohort sampled during active COVID-19. The CDR3 runs from the conserved cysteine through the conserved F or W. A D gene is named only where the DNA matches it firmly. Some rows have no size entry. The others give once, few or many, or a class for an expanded clone.

D,J,size,V,CDR3,DNA
-,TRBJ2-1,-,TRBV7-2,CASSLVGGADEQFF,TGTGCCAGCAGCTTAGTTGGGGGCGCGGATGAGCAGTTCTTC
TRBD2,TRBJ2-7,-,TRBV4-1,CASSQEGLAGDEQYF,TGCGCCAGCAGCCAAGAGGGACTAGCGGGAGACGAGCAGTACTTC
TRBD1,TRBJ1-5,-,TRBV7-3,CASSLTGTGNQPQHF,TGTGCCAGCAGTCTAACCGGGACAGGTAATCAGCCCCAGCATTTT
TRBD1,TRBJ1-4,-,TRBV6-5,CASSLRQGDEKLFF,TGTGCCAGCAGTTTACGACAGGGAGATGAAAAACTGTTTTTT
TRBD2,TRBJ2-2,-,TRBV7-2,CASKATSEPTGELFF,TGTGCCAGCAAGGCGACTAGCGAACCCACCGGGGAGCTGTTTTTT
-,TRBJ2-7,-,TRBV6-6,CASSYSGLGEQYF,TGTGCCAGCAGTTACTCCGGACTTGGCGAGCAGTACTTC
-,TRBJ2-1,-,TRBV7-3,CASSFPRSLEQFF,TGTGCCAGCAGCTTCCCTCGGTCTCTCGAGCAGTTCTTC
-,TRBJ2-7,many,TRBV3-1/TRBV3-2,CASSLSGLLTYEQYF,TGTGCCAGCAGCCTATCGGGACTCTTAACCTACGAGCAGTACTTC
TRBD1,TRBJ1-1,few,TRBV2,CASLPDRGRMIAEAFF,TGTGCCAGCTTACCGGACAGGGGGCGTATGATAGCTGAAGCTTTCTTT
-,TRBJ1-1,-,TRBV27,CASSSGAVEAFF,TGTGCCAGCAGTTCAGGGGCGGTTGAAGCTTTCTTT
TRBD1,TRBJ1-1,-,TRBV3-1/TRBV3-2,CASSLTQGWTEAFF,TGTGCCAGCAGCTTGACACAGGGGTGGACTGAAGCTTTCTTT
TRBD1,TRBJ2-1,-,TRBV5-1,CASSLGDRAYNEQFF,TGCGCCAGCAGCTTGGGGGACAGGGCTTACAATGAGCAGTTCTTC
TRBD2,TRBJ2-3,-,TRBV7-2,CASSLAGASGGAQYF,TGTGCCAGCAGCTTAGCAGGGGCAAGCGGGGGTGCGCAGTATTTT
-,TRBJ2-6,-,TRBV5-1,CASSLGGTGNSGANVLTF,TGCGCCAGCAGCTTGGGAGGTACAGGGAATTCTGGGGCCAACGTCCTGACTTTC
TRBD2,TRBJ2-1,few,TRBV19,CASSSIIGLALGVNEQFF,TGTGCCAGTAGCTCTATCATAGGACTAGCGTTAGGAGTCAATGAGCAGTTCTTC
-,TRBJ1-5,once,TRBV12-5,CASGSGLTYQPQHF,TGTGCTAGTGGTTCAGGCCTGACGTATCAGCCCCAGCATTTT
TRBD1,TRBJ1-5,-,TRBV2,CASSRDRTGRQPQHF,TGTGCCAGCAGTCGGGACAGGACTGGGAGGCAGCCCCAGCATTTT
TRBD1,TRBJ1-2,-,TRBV29-1,CSVEGHRGQDYGYTF,TGCAGCGTTGAAGGTCACAGGGGGCAAGACTATGGCTACACCTTC
TRBD1,TRBJ2-3,-,TRBV7-9,CASSLAPGGWDTQYF,TGTGCCAGCAGCTTAGCGCCAGGGGGCTGGGATACGCAGTATTTT
-,TRBJ2-2,-,TRBV9,CASSVGSGSFNTGELFF,TGTGCCAGCAGCGTAGGAAGCGGGTCCTTTAACACCGGGGAGCTGTTTTTT
-,TRBJ1-3,-,TRBV6-5,CASSRGNTIYF,TGTGCCAGCAGCCGTGGAAACACCATATATTTT
-,TRBJ2-7,-,TRBV20-1,CSASYKGAYEQYF,TGCAGTGCTAGTTATAAAGGGGCCTACGAGCAGTACTTC
-,TRBJ2-3,once,TRBV5-1,CASSFGRLPGTDTQYF,TGCGCCAGCAGCTTCGGTCGTCTCCCGGGCACAGATACGCAGTATTTT
-,TRBJ2-2,-,TRBV20-1,CSASHRGGTGELFF,TGCAGTGCTAGTCATAGGGGGGGCACCGGGGAGCTGTTTTTT
-,TRBJ1-1,-,TRBV18,CASSPQGLRAGAFF,TGTGCCAGCTCACCACAGGGTCTCAGGGCGGGGGCTTTCTTT
-,TRBJ1-1,-,TRBV15,CATSTLVRTEAFF,TGTGCCACCAGCACCTTGGTGAGGACTGAAGCTTTCTTT
-,TRBJ2-7,once,TRBV6-5,CASNFHSYEQYF,TGTGCCAGCAATTTCCACTCCTACGAGCAGTACTTC
TRBD1,TRBJ2-5,once,TRBV10-3,CAISGTGRETQYF,TGTGCCATCAGTGGGACAGGGAGGGAGACCCAGTACTTC
TRBD1,TRBJ2-2,few,TRBV5-4,CASSLGGGYTGELFF,TGTGCCAGCAGCTTGGGAGGGGGCTACACCGGGGAGCTGTTTTTT
-,TRBJ1-2,-,TRBV5-1,CASSLDGGDYGYTF,TGCGCCAGCAGCTTGGACGGGGGTGACTATGGCTACACCTTC
TRBD2,TRBJ2-3,-,TRBV5-1,CASSVGTSGRALSVTDTQYF,TGCGCCAGCAGCGTGGGGACTAGCGGGAGGGCCCTCTCAGTCACAGATACGCAGTATTTT
TRBD1,TRBJ1-1,-,TRBV6-6,CASSFTGGNTEAFF,TGTGCCAGCAGCTTTACAGGGGGGAACACTGAAGCTTTCTTT
-,TRBJ2-7,-,TRBV21-1,CASSNDEQYF,TGTGCCAGCAGCAACGACGAGCAGTACTTC
TRBD1,TRBJ1-5,once,TRBV19,CASSKGTGGNQPQHF,TGTGCCAGTAGTAAGGGGACAGGGGGCAATCAGCCCCAGCATTTT
-,TRBJ1-6,-,TRBV4-3,CASSQASRGATLYSNSPLHF,TGCGCCAGCAGCCAAGCATCTAGGGGCGCGACCCTATATAGTAATTCACCCCTCCACTTT
-,TRBJ1-2,-,TRBV3-1/TRBV3-2,CASGRGRYGYTF,TGTGCCAGCGGGCGGGGCCGGTATGGCTACACCTTC
-,TRBJ2-5,once,TRBV19,CASTSPARETQYF,TGTGCCAGTACAAGCCCCGCTAGGGAGACCCAGTACTTC
TRBD2,TRBJ2-7,-,TRBV19,CASSIGSSGSYEQYF,TGTGCCAGTAGTATAGGCTCTAGCGGAAGCTACGAGCAGTACTTC
TRBD1,TRBJ2-7,-,TRBV5-4,CASSATGEPYEQYF,TGTGCCAGCAGCGCGACAGGGGAACCCTACGAGCAGTACTTC
-,TRBJ1-3,few,TRBV19,CASSIGLSGNTIYF,TGTGCCAGTAGTATCGGTCTTTCTGGAAACACCATATATTTT
TRBD1,TRBJ2-3,-,TRBV3-1/TRBV3-2,CASSQVDRAKQYF,TGTGCCAGCAGCCAAGTAGACAGGGCCAAGCAGTATTTT
TRBD1,TRBJ2-7,-,TRBV10-2,CASSKDRDIHEQYF,TGCGCCAGCAGTAAGGACAGGGACATCCACGAGCAGTACTTC
TRBD1,TRBJ1-6,few,TRBV4-3,CASSPLTGEGSPLHF,TGCGCCAGCAGCCCCCTGACAGGGGAAGGATCACCCCTCCACTTT
TRBD2,TRBJ2-5,-,TRBV4-3,CASSLGLEETQYF,TGCGCCAGCAGCCTAGGACTAGAAGAGACCCAGTACTTC
TRBD2,TRBJ2-1,-,TRBV11-3,CASSLGGGVVYNEQFF,TGTGCCAGCAGCTTAGGGGGGGGAGTAGTCTACAATGAGCAGTTCTTC
TRBD2,TRBJ2-1,once,TRBV4-1,CASSHGTSDINEQFF,TGCGCCAGCAGCCACGGGACTAGCGACATAAATGAGCAGTTCTTC
-,TRBJ2-7,-,TRBV11-3,CASSFSDSYEQYF,TGTGCCAGCAGCTTTTCAGATTCCTACGAGCAGTACTTC
-,TRBJ2-7,-,TRBV5-6,CASSSLTVYEQYF,TGTGCCAGCAGCTCTTTGACAGTTTACGAGCAGTACTTC
TRBD1,TRBJ2-7,-,TRBV27,CASSYGQGNWGYEQYF,TGTGCCAGCAGTTACGGACAGGGCAACTGGGGGTACGAGCAGTACTTC
TRBD2,TRBJ2-5,-,TRBV5-1,CASSRLAGVETQYF,TGCGCCAGCAGCCGACTAGCGGGAGTGGAGACCCAGTACTTC
TRBD2,TRBJ2-7,-,TRBV5-1,CASSSSAGAYYEQYF,TGCGCCAGCAGCTCCTCGGCGGGAGCATACTACGAGCAGTACTTC
-,TRBJ1-1,-,TRBV5-4,CASSLEGGPATEAFF,TGTGCCAGCAGCTTGGAAGGGGGACCAGCCACTGAAGCTTTCTTT
-,TRBJ1-2,once,TRBV25-1,CASSEPQVTGYGYTF,TGTGCCAGCAGTGAACCACAGGTGACTGGCTATGGCTACACCTTC
-,TRBJ1-5,once,TRBV24-1,CATSGSQGYQPQHF,TGTGCCACCAGTGGGTCACAGGGTTATCAGCCCCAGCATTTT
-,TRBJ2-7,-,TRBV6-1,CASSEPQRLALHEQYF,TGTGCCAGCAGCGAACCCCAGCGGCTAGCCTTACACGAGCAGTACTTC
TRBD1,TRBJ2-2,-,TRBV5-1,CASSPPGTGGTGELFF,TGCGCCAGCAGCCCCCCCGGGACAGGGGGCACCGGGGAGCTGTTTTTT
TRBD1,TRBJ2-1,-,TRBV7-2,CASRPGGAGGDEQFF,TGTGCCAGCAGGCCAGGGGGCGCAGGGGGCGATGAGCAGTTCTTC
-,TRBJ2-7,-,TRBV28,CASSLSPDGTYEQYF,TGTGCCAGCAGTTTGTCTCCGGACGGGACCTACGAGCAGTACTTC
-,TRBJ2-1,-,TRBV25-1,CASSTFQGRYNEQFF,TGTGCCAGCAGTACATTCCAGGGAAGGTACAATGAGCAGTTCTTC
-,TRBJ1-2,-,TRBV6-5,CASSYSISGPYGYTF,TGTGCCAGCAGTTACTCGATATCAGGCCCCTATGGCTACACCTTC